These 32 T cell receptor beta chains share one sample of origin, sequenced in a study of PD-L1 blockade in urothelial cancer. Using immunoSEQ multiplex PCR, the repertoire was profiled, and TCRdb retains in-frame clones only, with some absent. The sample has under 30,000 clones, less than 90% seen once. Sequenced material: PBMCs, taken around atezolizumab (anti-PD-L1) treatment. These receptors originate from a man between 65 and 79 years old with urothelial cancer.

The chain combines TRBV19 with TRBJ2-1; 12 positions agree with TRBD2. CDR1 and CDR2 from the germline V gene are LNHDA and SQIVND (reference sequence). This CDR3 contains 19 residues. Trimming cost V 3 bases and J 4 bases; bases outside gene matches: 13. Written as DNA, the CDR3 is TGTGCCAGTAGTATGAGAAGGACTAGCGGGAATCGAGGTTACAATGAGCAGTTCTTC. Amino acids: CASSMRRTSGNRGYNEQFF. Full variable domain (remainder filled in from reference TRBV19 and TRBJ2-1): DGGITQSPKYLFRKEGQNVTLSCEQNLNHDAMYWYRQDPGQGLRLIYYSQIVNDFQKGDIAEGYSVSREKKESFPLTVTSAQKNPTAFYLCASSMRRTSGNRGYNEQFFGPGTRLTVL.

The chain links TRBV28 to TRBJ1-5, with D perhaps TRBD1 (6 bases). CDR3 size: 15 residues. Per germline, CDR1 MDHEN and CDR2 SYDVKM. Trimming took off 4 bases at V and 4 bases at J, with 14 bases between the two ends. The CDR3 region has the DNA TGTGCCAGCAGTTCCGGACAGCGTGGAAATCAGCCCCAGCATTTT. Protein product: CASSSGQRGNQPQHF.

The chain links TRBV10-1 to TRBJ2-3, with a tentative D call TRBD2 (6 bases). Germline CDR1 reads WNHNN; CDR2 reads SYGVQD (reference sequence). This CDR3 has 14 residues. The germline V and J ends were trimmed by 3 bases and 0 bases, with 7 bases remaining between them. The CDR3 coding sequence is TGCGCCAGCAGTGATGGGACTAGCACAGATACGCAGTATTTT. Its translation: CASSDGTSTDTQYF.

V and J are TRBV9 and TRBJ2-2; D perhaps matches TRBD2 (5 bases). V was trimmed by 4 bases and J by 7 bases, leaving 17 bases between them. The CDR3 contains 15 residues. Germline V gives CDR1 SGDLS, CDR2 YYNGEE. CDR3 sequence reads: CASSPLVGRDGELFF. The CDR3 nucleotides are TGTGCCAGCAGCCCCCTTGTGGGGAGAGACGGGGAGCTGTTTTTT.

This chain links TRBV19 with TRBJ2-3; the D gene is possibly TRBD1 (6 bases). The germline V and J ends were trimmed by 6 bases and 2 bases, with 12 bases remaining between them. The CDR3 is 14 residues long. Germline CDR1 reads LNHDA; CDR2 reads SQIVND (reference sequence). CDR3 protein: CASSKGHNTDTQYF. CDR3 sequence (DNA): TGTGCCAGTAGCAAGGGACACAACACAGATACGCAGTATTTT.

The rearrangement links TRBV6-1 to TRBJ1-4; TRBD1 agrees at 8 bases. The CDR3 has 15 residues. The germline CDR1 and CDR2 sequences are MNHNS and SASEGT. The trim removed 5 bases at V and 8 bases at J, leaving 10 bases unmatched. CDR3 nucleotide sequence: TGTGCCAGCAGTTTTGTTGACAGGGGTCAGGAAAAACTGTTTTTT. This sequence encodes CASSFVDRGQEKLFF.

V is TRBV11-2 and J is TRBJ1-2, with D possibly TRBD1 on 5 matching bases. CDR3 length: 12 residues. Deletions cut 6 bases from V and 7 bases from J, with 12 bases between. From germline, CDR1 is SGHAT and CDR2 FQNNGV. CDR3 nucleotide sequence: TGTGCCAGCAGTGGAGTGGGACTTGGCTACACCTTC. Its protein is CASSGVGLGYTF.

The chain links TRBV2 to TRBJ2-1; no reliable D call. The CDR3 loop spans 13 amino acids. V lost 1 base, J lost 9 bases, and 10 bases lay in between. Germline loops: CDR1 SNHLY, CDR2 FYNNEI. CDR3 region: CASSEVTRGEQFF. The DNA for the CDR3 is TGTGCCAGCAGTGAAGTAACCCGAGGTGAGCAGTTCTTC.

Here the CDR3 reads CASSLSGGPHEQYF. The CDR3 region has the DNA TGTGCCAGCAGTTTATCGGGAGGCCCCCACGAGCAGTACTTC. The chain has TRBV28 and TRBJ2-7; TRBD2 aligns across 7 bases. Trimming at V came to 1 base and at J to 5 bases, leaving 5 bases not matched to a gene. Germline V lookup: CDR1 MDHEN, CDR2 SYDVKM. The CDR3 is 14 amino acids.

This chain joins TRBV5-1 and TRBJ2-1, with 7 bases matching TRBD2. CDR3 length equals 14 residues. Per germline, CDR1 SGHRS and CDR2 YFSETQ. J gave up 6 bases and V 3 bases, and 6 bases lay outside the gene matches. CDR3 region: CASSSGLVINEQFF. In nucleotides, the CDR3 is TGCGCCAGCAGCTCAGGACTAGTTATCAATGAGCAGTTCTTC.

V is TRBV30 and J is TRBJ1-4; 8 bases map to TRBD1. The length of the CDR3 is 14 residues. The junction had 4 bases not matched to a gene; V was cut back by 1 base and J by 6 bases. Germline V gene lookup returns CDR1 GTSNPN and CDR2 SVGIG (reference sequence). The CDR3 coding sequence is TGTGCCTGGAGTGGGACAGGGCCCTATGAAAAACTGTTTTTT. It yields the protein CAWSGTGPYEKLFF.

A remark on this clone: The junction and the germline gene differ at one end; a read error may be behind it. The V and J genes are TRBV28 and TRBJ2-7, with no clear D. The V gene's germline CDR1 is MDHEN and CDR2 SYDVKM. This CDR3 is built from 14 residues. CDR3 amino acids: CASSFGWSSYKQYF. The CDR3 DNA sequence: TGTGCCAGCAGTTTCGGGTGGAGCTCCTACAAGCAGTACTTC.

The chain couples TRBV19 to TRBJ2-2, with D perhaps matching TRBD2 (5 bases). Trimming stripped 1 base from V and 6 bases from J, with 9 bases between. This CDR3 is 14 amino acids long. The germline CDR1 and CDR2 sequences are LNHDA and SQIVND (reference sequence). The CDR3 DNA follows: TGTGCCAGTAGTATAGCGACGGAGGCCGGGGAGCTGTTTTTT. Its protein is CASSIATEAGELFF.

This clone was observed a few times. The chain combines TRBV19 with TRBJ1-5; TRBD1 aligns across 9 bases. The CDR3 loop spans 15 amino acids. Germline V gives CDR1 LNHDA, CDR2 SQIVND (reference sequence). V lost 7 bases to trimming and J lost 6 bases; unmatched junction nucleotides: 10. The CDR3 DNA follows: TGTGCCAGTACCATATCGGGACAGGGAGGTCAGCCCCAGCATTTT. It translates to CASTISGQGGQPQHF.

V usage is TRBV14 and J usage is TRBJ1-3, with D uncertain. The germline CDR1 and CDR2 sequences are SGHDN and FVKESK. The length of the CDR3 is 12 residues. V dropped 6 bases and J dropped 1 base, with 4 bases sitting between them. The CDR3, as DNA: TGTGCCAGCAGTCTTTCTGGAAACACCATATATTTT. It is translated as CASSLSGNTIYF.

CDR3 loop: CAWSRLAGYNEQFF. CDR3 in DNA: TGTGCCTGGAGTAGGCTAGCGGGTTACAATGAGCAGTTCTTC. This rearrangement joins TRBV30 to TRBJ2-1; 8 nucleotides agree with TRBD2. V lost 2 bases and J lost 4; bases outside the gene matches: 4. Germline V gives CDR1 GTSNPN, CDR2 SVGIG (reference sequence). This CDR3 is built from 14 residues. Complete variable domain (other parts from reference TRBV30 and TRBJ2-1): SQTIHQWPATLVQPVGSPLSLECTVEGTSNPNLYWYRQAAGRGLQLLFYSVGIGQISSEVPQNLSASRPQDRQFILSSKKLLLSDSGFYLCAWSRLAGYNEQFFGPGTRLTVL.

The chain employs TRBV6-1 and TRBJ2-3; D gene uncertain. In germline, CDR1 is MNHNS, CDR2 SASEGT. Trimming removed 1 base at V and 2 bases at J, with 7 bases between. The CDR3 length is 14 residues. The CDR3 sequence is CASSEESFTDTQYF. DNA for the CDR3: TGTGCCAGCAGTGAAGAATCCTTCACAGATACGCAGTATTTT.

The V gene is TRBV6-4, the J gene TRBJ2-3; TRBD1 agrees at 7 bases. Germline V CDR1 and CDR2: MRHNA, SNTAGT. J gave up 2 bases and V 6 bases, and 8 bases lay outside the gene matches. The CDR3 length is 15 residues. Here the CDR3 DNA reads TGTGCCAGCAGACCCCAGGGGGATAACACAGATACGCAGTATTTT. This translates into CASRPQGDNTDTQYF.

The count of this clone is one. The J gene is TRBJ1-2, the V gene TRBV4-1; D gene ambiguous. Germline lookup yields CDR1 MGHRA and CDR2 YSYEKL. Trimming took 0 bases from V and 3 from J, leaving 14 bases between them. The CDR3 has 16 residues. The CDR3 reads CASSQDPNIRDYGYTF. For the CDR3, the DNA is TGCGCCAGCAGCCAAGATCCCAATATACGGGACTATGGCTACACCTTC.

The chain is built from TRBV5-4 and TRBJ2-1; 7 bases agree with TRBD2. The junction had 7 bases not matched to a gene; V was cut back by 4 bases and J by 0 bases. The CDR3 covers 16 residues. Germline assignment: CDR1 SGHNT and CDR2 YYREEE (reference sequence). This chain's CDR3 is CASSGGTKGSYNEQFF. In nucleotides, the CDR3 is TGTGCCAGCAGCGGCGGGACTAAGGGCTCCTACAATGAGCAGTTCTTC.

The rearrangement links TRBV5-6 to TRBJ1-1; D is unclear. CDR1 and CDR2 from the germline V gene are SGHDT and YYEEEE. V shed 2 bases and J shed 5 bases, with 7 bases lying between them. CDR3 length equals 12 residues. The CDR3 DNA sequence: TGTGCCAGCAGCTTCTCGGGAACTGAAGCTTTCTTT. Amino acid sequence: CASSFSGTEAFF.

The rearrangement uses TRBV30 and TRBJ2-1; 8 bases fit TRBD2. The CDR3 has 15 amino acids. CDR1 and CDR2 (germline): GTSNPN, SVGIG (reference sequence). V shed 3 bases and J 6 bases; nucleotides not matched to a gene: 10. CDR3 DNA: TGTGCCTGGAGCGTACCGAGCGGGAGACGCAATGAGCAGTTCTTC. Its translation: CAWSVPSGRRNEQFF.

This chain connects TRBV11-3 to TRBJ2-3; D possibly corresponds to TRBD2 (6 bases). The CDR3 loop spans 14 amino acids. The germline V gene encodes CDR1 SGHNT and CDR2 YENEEA. The ends were cut back, 5 bases at V and 11 bases at J, with 20 bases in the middle. CDR3 residues: CASSPGTSRGGQYF. CDR3 bases: TGTGCCAGCAGCCCCGGGACTTCTCGAGGTGGGCAGTATTTT. Drawing the rest from reference TRBV11-3 and TRBJ2-3, the complete variable domain is EAGVVQSPRYKIIEKKQPVAFWCNPISGHNTLYWYLQNLGQGPELLIRYENEEAVDDSQLPKDRFSAERLKGVDSTLKIQPAELGDSAVYLCASSPGTSRGGQYFGPGTRLTVL.

The rearrangement uses TRBV5-1 and TRBJ2-7; 7 bases agree with TRBD1. This CDR3 has 14 amino acids. Germline values: CDR1 SGHRS, CDR2 YFSETQ. J lost 3 bases, V lost 2 bases, and 5 bases had no gene match. The CDR3 DNA follows: TGCGCCAGCAGCTTCCGGGACAGTCGCTACGAGCAGTACTTC. It encodes CASSFRDSRYEQYF.

The DNA for the CDR3 is TGCGCCAGCAGCCCCCTGAGGGCCTCTGGGGCCAACGTCCTGACTTTC. Protein: CASSPLRASGANVLTF. This chain connects TRBV5-1 to TRBJ2-6; perhaps TRBD2 as D (5 bases). Between the trimmed V and J ends, which lost 4 bases and 0 bases, there was a span of 11 bases. The germline V gene encodes CDR1 SGHRS and CDR2 YFSETQ. The CDR3 sequence is 16 residues long.

The chain combines TRBV6-1 with TRBJ2-3; TRBD2 agrees at 13 bases. The germline V gene encodes CDR1 MNHNS and CDR2 SASEGT. After removal of 6 bases from V and 3 bases from J, the junction contained 3 bases not matched to a gene. The length of the CDR3 is 15 residues. Written as DNA, the CDR3 is TGTGCCAGCAGCGGACTAGCGGGAGAGACAGATACGCAGTATTTT. Protein sequence: CASSGLAGETDTQYF.

This clone was detected once. The chain has TRBV19 and TRBJ2-5; 11 nucleotides match TRBD1. V was pared by 8 bases and J by 3 bases, with 11 bases of the junction left unmatched. CDR1 is LNHDA and CDR2 is SQIVND in the germline V gene (reference sequence). The CDR3 length is 16 residues. This CDR3 reads CASGQGAGVGEETQYF. The CDR3 DNA reads TGTGCCAGTGGACAGGGGGCAGGAGTGGGAGAAGAGACCCAGTACTTC.

This chain connects TRBV7-2 to TRBJ1-3; D is possibly TRBD1 (5 bases). The V end lost 1 base, the J end lost 2 bases, and 21 bases lay between the germline ends. Germline-derived CDR1 and CDR2 are SGHTA and FQGNSA. CDR3 length: 19 residues. The CDR3, as DNA: TGTGCCAGCAGCTTAGAAGGGGATACACCTAGGAAAGCTGGAAACACCATATATTTT. As protein: CASSLEGDTPRKAGNTIYF.

The genes are TRBV5-4 and TRBJ1-6, with D unresolved. This CDR3 is built from 14 residues. With 0 bases removed from V and 7 bases from J, the gap between germline ends came to 8 bases. Germline CDR1 SGHNT, CDR2 YYREEE (reference sequence). The DNA of the CDR3 is TGTGCCAGCAGCTTGGGACATAACAATTCACCCCTCCACTTT. It encodes CASSLGHNNSPLHF.

The chain couples TRBV19 to TRBJ2-7; 9 nucleotides agree with TRBD1. J was trimmed by 2 bases and V by 7 bases; bases with no gene match: 6. Germline loops: CDR1 LNHDA, CDR2 SQIVND (reference sequence). This CDR3 region has 14 residues. CDR3 residues: CASTAGQGTYEQYF. As DNA, the CDR3 is TGTGCCAGTACGGCAGGACAGGGGACCTACGAGCAGTACTTC.

The V gene is TRBV2, the J gene TRBJ2-2, with TRBD2 identical over 13 bases. The J segment lost 7 bases and the V segment lost 5 bases, leaving 4 bases of the junction unmatched. CDR1 is SNHLY, CDR2 FYNNEI, per germline. The CDR3 is made up of 15 amino acids. CDR3 protein: CASSSGTSGIGELFF. The DNA of the CDR3 is TGTGCCAGCAGTTCCGGGACTAGCGGGATCGGGGAGCTGTTTTTT.

The V gene is TRBV21-1, the J gene TRBJ2-3; no DNA check was done on the table's D call, TRBD2. TRBV21-1 is reported as a pseudogene. The CDR3 is made up of 19 amino acids. CDR3 DNA: TGTGCCAGCAGCAACCCGTATAGGGCGGGAGGGCCAGGCACAGATACGCAGTATTTT. Amino acid sequence: CASSNPYRAGGPGTDTQYF.